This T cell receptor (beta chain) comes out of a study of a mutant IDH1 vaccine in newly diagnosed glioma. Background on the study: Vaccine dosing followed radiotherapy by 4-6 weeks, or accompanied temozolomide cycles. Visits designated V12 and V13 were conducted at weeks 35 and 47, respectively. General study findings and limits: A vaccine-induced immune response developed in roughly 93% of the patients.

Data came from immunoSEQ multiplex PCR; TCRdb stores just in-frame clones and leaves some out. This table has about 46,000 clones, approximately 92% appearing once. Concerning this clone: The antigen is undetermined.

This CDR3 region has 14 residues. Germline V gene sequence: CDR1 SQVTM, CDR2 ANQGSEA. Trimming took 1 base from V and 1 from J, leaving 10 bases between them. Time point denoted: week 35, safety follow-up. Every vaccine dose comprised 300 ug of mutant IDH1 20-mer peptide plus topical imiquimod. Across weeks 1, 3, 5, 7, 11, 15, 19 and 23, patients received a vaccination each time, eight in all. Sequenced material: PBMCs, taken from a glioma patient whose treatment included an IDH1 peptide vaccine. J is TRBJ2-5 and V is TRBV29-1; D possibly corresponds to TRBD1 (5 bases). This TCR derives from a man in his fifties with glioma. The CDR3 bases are TGCAGCGTTGAAGCGGCAGGGATCCAAGAGACCCAGTACTTC. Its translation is CSVEAAGIQETQYF. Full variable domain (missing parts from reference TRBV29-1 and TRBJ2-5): SAVISQKPSRDICQRGTSLTIQCQVDSQVTMMFWYRQQPGQSLTLIATANQGSEATYESGFVIDKFPISRPNLTFSTLTVSNMSPEDSSIYLCSVEAAGIQETQYFGPGTRLLVL.